The 23 T cell receptor beta chains below come from one sample, sequenced in a study of graft-versus-host responses after intestinal transplantation. Clones were sequenced by immunoSEQ multiplex PCR, and TCRdb holds only the in-frame ones, with some missing. The table includes some 5,700 clones, around a third detected once. Irradiated, violet-dye-labeled stimulators (roughly 200,000) were plated alongside roughly 200,000 CFSE-labeled responders. Here the sequenced sample was alloreactive CD8+ T cells from a mixed lymphocyte reaction culture, taken before intestinal transplant. Subset described: CFSE-low proliferating T cells sorted from approximately 6-day pre-transplant mixed lymphocyte reaction (GvH or HvG direction). These receptors all come from a human patient who received an intestinal transplant.

This clone appeared a few times. The rearrangement links TRBV7-3 to TRBJ2-7; TRBD1 is a possible D gene (5 bases). This CDR3 contains 15 residues. The ends were cut back, 5 bases at V and 2 bases at J, with 16 bases in the middle. The germline V gene encodes CDR1 SGHTA and CDR2 FQGTGA. Written as DNA, the CDR3 is TGTGCCAGCAGCCCCCGAGACAGAATGGCCTACGAGCAGTACTTC. Translating it yields CASSPRDRMAYEQYF.

This clone was found a few times. The chain employs TRBV18 and TRBJ2-1; 7 positions match TRBD2. V trimming: 4 bases; J trimming: 1 base; junction bases outside the gene matches: 7. From germline, CDR1 is KGHSH and CDR2 LQKENI. The CDR3 length is 16 residues. CDR3 residues: CASSLGWRESYNEQFF. The CDR3 DNA follows: TGTGCCAGCTCACTCGGGTGGCGGGAGTCCTACAATGAGCAGTTCTTC.

The sample holds a few counts of this clone. The rearrangement joins TRBV5-5 to TRBJ2-7, with D maybe TRBD1 (5 bases). The CDR3 runs to 12 residues. From germline, CDR1 is SGHKS and CDR2 YYEKEE (reference sequence). The V end lost 3 bases, the J end lost 3 bases, and 7 bases lay between the germline ends. The CDR3 DNA follows: TGTGCCAGCAGCTGGGGCAACTACGAGCAGTACTTC. This sequence encodes CASSWGNYEQYF.

The chain carries TRBV14 and TRBJ2-1, with no clear D. In germline, CDR1 is SGHDN, CDR2 FVKESK. The CDR3 contains 16 residues. Trimming shortened V by 2 bases and J by 7 bases, and 18 bases separated the two germline ends. CDR3 region: CASSQRTSGKVNEQFF. CDR3 nucleotides: TGTGCCAGCAGCCAAAGAACTTCAGGTAAAGTGAATGAGCAGTTCTTC.

By proportion, this clone is medium-sized. Additional DNA sequences in this sample encode the identical CDR3. The rearrangement links TRBV4-1 to TRBJ2-7, with 8 bases aligning to TRBD1. The CDR3 covers 14 residues. With 4 bases clipped from V and 1 base from J, the junction kept 3 bases outside the gene matches. CDR1 is MGHRA and CDR2 is YSYEKL in the germline V gene. CDR3 sequence: CASSLDRGSYEQYF. CDR3 coding DNA: TGCGCCAGCAGCCTTGACAGGGGTTCCTACGAGCAGTACTTC.

The chain joins TRBV7-8 to TRBJ2-7; 10 positions match TRBD1. Trimming cost V 4 bases and J 3 bases; bases outside gene matches: 6. The V gene's germline CDR1 is SGHVS and CDR2 FQNEAQ. The CDR3 sequence is 15 residues long. CDR3 nucleotide sequence: TGTGCCAGCAGCTACAAAAGGGACAGGGGCTACGAGCAGTACTTC. Protein sequence: CASSYKRDRGYEQYF.

The V gene is TRBV7-9, the J gene TRBJ2-3, with 7 nucleotides matching TRBD1. The V gene's germline CDR1 is SEHNR and CDR2 FQNEAQ (reference sequence). V shed 4 bases and J 0 bases; nucleotides not matched to a gene: 4. This CDR3 has 15 amino acids. CDR3 nucleotides: TGTGCCAGCAGCTCCCGACAGGGTAGCACAGATACGCAGTATTTT. This gives the protein CASSSRQGSTDTQYF.

The V and J genes are TRBV5-1 and TRBJ1-1; no reliable D call. The CDR3 totals 14 residues. Trimming pared 7 bases from V and 5 bases from J, leaving 18 bases between. CDR1 and CDR2 (germline): SGHRS, YFSETQ. The CDR3, as DNA: TGCGCCAGCTCGACACAACTTACCGGTACTGAAGCTTTCTTT. It translates to CASSTQLTGTEAFF.

This clone was found once. V is TRBV11-2 and J is TRBJ2-3; 7 nucleotides line up with TRBD2. Trimming cost V 6 bases and J 4 bases; bases outside gene matches: 10. CDR1 and CDR2 (germline): SGHAT, FQNNGV. There are 15 residues in the CDR3. Here the CDR3 reads CASRSTSLFADTQYF. In DNA form, the CDR3 reads TGTGCCAGCAGGTCGACTAGCCTCTTCGCAGATACGCAGTATTTT.

The table lists this clone with a few counts. V is TRBV28 and J is TRBJ2-5, with 7 bases aligning to TRBD1. This CDR3 spans 16 amino acids. J was trimmed by 4 bases and V by 7 bases; bases with no gene match: 15. From germline, CDR1 is MDHEN and CDR2 SYDVKM. CDR3 nucleotide sequence: TGTGCCAGCAAAATTTACGTTGGCAGGGGGAGAGAGACCCAGTACTTC. Translating gives CASKIYVGRGRETQYF.

V and J are TRBV7-6 and TRBJ2-5; 11 bases match TRBD1. Trimming at V came to 5 bases and at J to 6 bases, leaving 8 bases not matched to a gene. Looked up from germline, CDR1 is SGHVS and CDR2 is FNYEAQ. The CDR3 extends over 15 amino acids. CDR3 sequence (DNA): TGTGCCAGCAGCCTCAGGACAGGGGGCGGCCAGACCCAGTACTTC. This encodes CASSLRTGGGQTQYF.

The chain couples TRBV7-9 to TRBJ2-3, with TRBD2 matching 13 bases. V was clipped by 6 bases and J by 0 bases; unmatched bases: 3. The CDR3 totals 16 residues. From germline, CDR1 is SEHNR and CDR2 FQNEAQ (reference sequence). DNA for the CDR3: TGTGCCAGCAGAAAACTAGCGGGGGGGAGCACAGATACGCAGTATTTT. Its translation is CASRKLAGGSTDTQYF.

The chain links TRBV28 to TRBJ2-2, with 7 nucleotides matching TRBD1. CDR3 length: 14 amino acids. The V and J ends lost 10 bases and 1 base, in that order; junction bases with no gene match: 6. From germline, CDR1 is MDHEN and CDR2 SYDVKM. The CDR3, as DNA: TGTGCCATCCAGACAGGGTGGAACACCGGGGAGCTGTTTTTT. Encoded protein: CAIQTGWNTGELFF.

By frequency in the sample, this clone is medium-sized. This sequence joins TRBV7-6 and TRBJ2-7; 9 bases match TRBD2. The CDR3 is 15 amino acids. Trimming took 2 bases from V and 3 from J; bases not matched to a gene: 5. Germline V CDR1 and CDR2: SGHVS, FNYEAQ. CDR3 amino acids: CASSLRLAGNYEQYF. The CDR3 region has the DNA TGTGCCAGCAGCTTACGCCTAGCGGGGAACTACGAGCAGTACTTC. The full variable domain, in which reference TRBV7-6 and TRBJ2-7 provide the parts outside the CDR3, is GAGVSQSPRYKVTKRGQDVALRCDPISGHVSLYWYRQALGQGPEFLTYFNYEAQQDKSGLPNDRFSAERPEGSISTLTIQRTEQRDSAMYRCASSLRLAGNYEQYFGPGTRLTVT.

This chain connects TRBV27 to TRBJ1-1; weak D call: TRBD1 (6 bases). This CDR3 spans 15 amino acids. Trimming removed 4 bases from V and 11 bases from J, with 23 bases in between. CDR1 is MNHEY and CDR2 is SMNVEV in the germline V gene (reference sequence). CDR3 amino acids: CASSSWLGNRVQAFF. For the CDR3, the DNA is TGTGCCAGCAGTTCTTGGTTAGGAAACAGGGTACAGGCTTTCTTT.

This clone appeared a few times. The genes are TRBV27 and TRBJ2-1, with TRBD2 as a possible D gene (6 bases). The V gene's germline CDR1 is MNHEY and CDR2 SMNVEV (reference sequence). V was trimmed by 3 bases and J by 6 bases, leaving 18 bases between them. This CDR3 region has 16 residues. The CDR3 loop reads CASSFRDFSTPNEQFF. DNA for the CDR3: TGTGCCAGCAGTTTCCGGGACTTCTCTACTCCCAATGAGCAGTTCTTC.

The chain links TRBV7-9 to TRBJ2-7, with 10 bases aligning to TRBD2. With V trimmed by 5 bases and J by 2 bases, 3 bases remained unmatched. In germline, CDR1 is SEHNR, CDR2 FQNEAQ (reference sequence). The CDR3 sequence is 14 residues long. The CDR3, as DNA: TGTGCCAGCAGCCTTAGCGGGGGGACCTACGAGCAGTACTTC. This gives the protein CASSLSGGTYEQYF.

The rearrangement links TRBV4-1 to TRBJ1-3; no firm D call. The ends were cut back, 0 bases at V and 8 bases at J, with 5 bases in the middle. The CDR3 contains 12 residues. Germline values: CDR1 MGHRA, CDR2 YSYEKL. The CDR3 DNA sequence: TGCGCCAGCAGCCAAGATTTAGACACCATATATTTT. It codes for CASSQDLDTIYF.

This clone has more than one count but fewer than ten. This sequence joins TRBV7-9 and TRBJ2-1, with TRBD2 matching over 8 bases. J lost 6 bases, V lost 3 bases, and 10 bases had no gene match. The germline V gene encodes CDR1 SEHNR and CDR2 FQNEAQ (reference sequence). The CDR3 consists of 16 residues. The DNA for the CDR3 is TGTGCCAGCAGCTTCGACTCGGGACTAGTCGGCAATGAGCAGTTCTTC. The encoded protein is CASSFDSGLVGNEQFF.

The chain recombines TRBV7-2 with TRBJ2-1, with D hard to call. V was clipped by 3 bases and J by 7 bases, with 4 bases between them. Germline lookup yields CDR1 SGHTA and CDR2 FQGNSA. This CDR3 region has 11 residues. CDR3 sequence (DNA): TGTGCCAGCAGCTTCATTAATGAGCAGTTCTTC. This sequence encodes CASSFINEQFF.

This clone qualifies as medium-sized (0.01 to 0.1%). J is TRBJ1-6 and V is TRBV28, with a tentative D call TRBD1 (5 bases). Trimming pared 3 bases from V and 0 bases from J, leaving 21 bases between. CDR1 is MDHEN and CDR2 is SYDVKM in the germline V gene. This CDR3 has 20 amino acids. The CDR3 sequence is CASSFFQISGGSSYNSPLHF. The CDR3 coding sequence is TGTGCCAGCAGTTTTTTCCAAATCTCGGGGGGTAGCTCCTATAATTCACCCCTCCACTTT.

The chain carries TRBV7-3 and TRBJ2-7, with D possibly being TRBD2 (6 bases). Germline V CDR1 and CDR2: SGHTA, FQGTGA. Trimming stripped 2 bases from V and 5 bases from J, with 10 bases between. This CDR3 has 13 amino acids. The CDR3 sequence: CASSLGGGNEQYF. The CDR3 DNA is TGTGCCAGCAGCTTAGGGGGAGGAAACGAGCAGTACTTC.

The V call is TRBV7-8, the J call TRBJ1-2; no definite D call. V dropped 3 bases and J dropped 2 bases, with 16 bases sitting between them. The CDR3 covers 16 residues. Germline lookup yields CDR1 SGHVS and CDR2 FQNEAQ. The CDR3 DNA reads TGTGCCAGCAGCTTCCTGGGGAGCGTGGGCAACTATGGCTACACCTTC. Its translation: CASSFLGSVGNYGYTF.